The 3 T cell receptor beta chains listed next were all sequenced from one sample in a study of T cell responses to AZD1222 COVID-19 vaccine (dated by TCRdb to about 2021). The time point label corresponds to: about 28 days (+/-7) after the second vaccine dose. The protocol used for the library was the immunoSEQ multiplex PCR assay. In its TCRdb copy, this immuneACCESS table keeps in-frame sequences only and misses some clones. Where compared with another copy, unresolved V genes explain less than half of these, and the others have no known cause. The sample table contains more than 70,000 clones; only one count was recorded for around nine tenths of them. Approximately 3.2% of the sample is held by the ten biggest clonotypes. The sample here was peripheral blood, taken 28 days after the second AZD1222 dose. These TCRs come from an adult who received the AZD1222 COVID-19 vaccine.

The V and J genes are TRBV30 and TRBJ1-5, with D perhaps matching TRBD1 (6 bases). The V end was cut by 1 base, the J end by 7 bases, with 17 bases between. The CDR3 length is 15 residues. In germline, CDR1 is GTSNPN, CDR2 SVGIG (reference sequence). The CDR3 loop is CAWSDAGVVRQPQHF. The CDR3 nucleotides are TGTGCCTGGAGTGATGCAGGGGTGGTTAGACAGCCCCAGCATTTT.

The rearrangement joins TRBV11-2 to TRBJ1-1; 11 bases map to TRBD1. Trimming at V came to 8 bases and at J to 1 base, leaving 3 bases not matched to a gene. Germline CDR1 reads SGHAT; CDR2 reads FQNNGV. The CDR3 is 14 amino acids. CDR3 residues: CASGQGAANTEAFF. For the CDR3, the DNA is TGTGCCAGCGGACAGGGGGCCGCGAACACTGAAGCTTTCTTT.

The chain uses TRBV6-5 and TRBJ2-7; 7 bases are shared with TRBD1. The CDR3 is made up of 13 amino acids. CDR1 is MNHEY and CDR2 is SVGAGI in the germline V gene. V lost 0 bases and J lost 8; bases outside the gene matches: 4. In nucleotides, the CDR3 is TGTGCCAGCAGTTACTCTGACAGGGCGCAGCAGTACTTC. Protein product: CASSYSDRAQQYF.